These 14 T cell receptor beta chains were all obtained from the same sample, sequenced in a study of high-grade serous ovarian cancer treatment subgroups (dated by TCRdb to the early 2020s). Library method: the immunoSEQ multiplex PCR assay. The immuneACCESS repertoire file appears here via TCRdb, limited to in-frame rearrangements. These files lack a portion of the clones; in checked studies, under half of the deficit traces to unresolved V genes, and the cause of the others is not known. In all, the sample holds about 3,100 clones, and about 80% of those were seen once. In total, the top ten clones hold roughly 10% of the sample. The tumor samples were collected prior to definitive surgery or chemotherapy. Sample: tumor tissue. The origin of the receptors is a human donor with high-grade serous ovarian cancer.

The chain couples TRBV6-5 to TRBJ2-7, with D hard to call. From germline, CDR1 is MNHEY and CDR2 SVGAGI. The CDR3 covers 13 residues. V shed 1 base and J shed 2 bases, with 6 bases lying between them. Here the CDR3 DNA reads TGTGCCAGCAGTTACTTGGGGACCTACGAGCAGTACTTC. Its translation is CASSYLGTYEQYF.

The V call is TRBV6-4, the J call TRBJ2-3; TRBD2 matches 7 bases. Germline loops: CDR1 MRHNA, CDR2 SNTAGT. The CDR3 totals 14 residues. V lost 2 bases and J lost 5; bases outside the gene matches: 4. The CDR3 reads CASSDGLEGDTQYF. The CDR3 DNA follows: TGTGCCAGCAGTGACGGACTAGAGGGAGATACGCAGTATTTT.

This clone has a single count. The rearrangement joins TRBV19 to TRBJ1-5, with unresolved D. CDR3 length: 14 residues. The V end was cut by 3 bases, the J end by 6 bases, with 12 bases between. Germline V lookup: CDR1 LNHDA, CDR2 SQIVND (reference sequence). The CDR3 DNA reads as TGTGCCAGTAGTATTTTGTTAGGGTCTCAGCCCCAGCATTTT. Translation: CASSILLGSQPQHF.

The V call is TRBV14, the J call TRBJ1-3; 7 bases align to TRBD1. There are 14 residues in the CDR3. Germline V lookup: CDR1 SGHDN, CDR2 FVKESK. Unmatched junction bases numbered 4, after V lost 4 bases and J lost 4 bases. Written as DNA, the CDR3 is TGTGCCAGCAGCCCTCAGGGGGGAGGAAACACCATATATTTT. Translating gives CASSPQGGGNTIYF. Drawing the rest from reference TRBV14 and TRBJ1-3, the complete variable domain is EAGVTQFPSHSVIEKGQTVTLRCDPISGHDNLYWYRRVMGKEIKFLLHFVKESKQDESGMPNNRFLAERTGGTYSTLKVQPAELEDSGVYFCASSPQGGGNTIYFGEGSWLTVV.

This clone turned up a few times. J is TRBJ2-5 and V is TRBV5-6; 11 nucleotides line up with TRBD2. The germline CDR1 and CDR2 sequences are SGHDT and YYEEEE. There are 15 residues in the CDR3. After removal of 3 bases from V and 2 bases from J, the junction contained 3 bases not matched to a gene. Here the CDR3 reads CASSSGLAVQETQYF. DNA for the CDR3: TGTGCCAGCAGCTCGGGACTAGCGGTTCAAGAGACCCAGTACTTC.

The chain uses TRBV5-1 and TRBJ1-1; D unresolved. The CDR3 is 14 residues long. Looked up from germline, CDR1 is SGHRS and CDR2 is YFSETQ. Trimming removed 0 bases from V and 8 bases from J, with 14 bases in between. The DNA of the CDR3 is TGCGCCAGCAGCTTGGAGGCGGGGAGCCGAGAAGCTTTCTTT. Translated, it gives CASSLEAGSREAFF.

V and J are TRBV2 and TRBJ2-2, with 7 bases fitting TRBD1. V dropped 2 bases and J dropped 2; count of bases not matched to a gene: 8. The CDR3 is 17 amino acids. Germline V gene sequence: CDR1 SNHLY, CDR2 FYNNEI. The CDR3 DNA follows: TGTGCCAGCAGTGAACAGGGGGTGGGTTTCAACACCGGGGAGCTGTTTTTT. Its translation is CASSEQGVGFNTGELFF.

There are a few counts of this clone. The chain employs TRBV30 and TRBJ2-1, with TRBD2 identical over 10 bases. J gave up 7 bases and V 2 bases, and 11 bases lay outside the gene matches. Germline CDR1 and CDR2: GTSNPN and SVGIG (reference sequence). The CDR3 consists of 16 residues. CDR3 residues: CAWSLSGTSVRNEQFF. The CDR3 DNA follows: TGTGCCTGGAGTTTGTCCGGGACTAGCGTTCGAAATGAGCAGTTCTTC.

This sequence joins TRBV5-1 and TRBJ1-6, with D perhaps matching TRBD1 (5 bases). Looked up from germline, CDR1 is SGHRS and CDR2 is YFSETQ. V lost 0 bases and J 7 bases, leaving 17 bases between the germline ends. The CDR3 sequence is 17 residues long. CDR3 region: CASSLGRVGSRNSPLHF. CDR3 coding DNA: TGCGCCAGCAGCTTGGGCAGGGTCGGCAGTAGAAATTCACCCCTCCACTTT.

This sequence joins TRBV6-6 and TRBJ1-1; 9 nucleotides line up with TRBD1. This CDR3 is 13 amino acids long. With V trimmed by 7 bases and J by 6 bases, 6 bases remained unmatched. The germline V gene encodes CDR1 MNHNY and CDR2 SVGAGI (reference sequence). CDR3 coding DNA: TGTGCCAGCAACCGGGACAGGGACGCTGAAGCTTTCTTT. As protein: CASNRDRDAEAFF.

This clone was found a few times. The chain recombines TRBV7-6 with TRBJ2-7, with TRBD2 matching 9 bases. Per germline, CDR1 SGHVS and CDR2 FNYEAQ. V lost 5 bases, J lost 5 bases, and 10 bases stayed unmatched. The CDR3 totals 15 residues. The CDR3, as DNA: TGTGCCAGCAGCCCCCAGCCTAGCGGGACTGACGAGCAGTACTTC. This codes for CASSPQPSGTDEQYF.

The chain carries TRBV5-4 and TRBJ2-1; D is uncertain. The V and J ends lost 1 base and 8 bases respectively, with 10 bases between them. This CDR3 has 13 residues. The germline V gene has CDR1 SGHNT and CDR2 YYREEE (reference sequence). CDR3 nucleotide sequence: TGTGCCAGCAGCTTGTCTCGTGGGGATGAGCAGTTCTTC. Residues: CASSLSRGDEQFF.

The V call is TRBV5-1, the J call TRBJ1-6, with 8 bases matching TRBD1. The CDR3 consists of 14 residues. Germline V gene data show CDR1 as SGHRS and CDR2 as YFSETQ. Germline trimming cut 5 bases from V and 8 bases from J; bases unmatched to any gene: 6. The CDR3 region is CASRQGDRDSPLHF. The CDR3 nucleotides are TGCGCCAGCAGACAGGGGGACAGAGATTCACCCCTCCACTTT.

The chain couples TRBV2 to TRBJ2-2; TRBD2 agrees at 13 bases. V lost 7 bases and J lost 4; bases outside the gene matches: 6. The V gene's germline CDR1 is SNHLY and CDR2 FYNNEI. This CDR3 region has 16 residues. CDR3 sequence (DNA): TGTGCCAGCACCGGCGGACTAGCGGGAGTCACCGGGGAGCTGTTTTTT. The encoded protein is CASTGGLAGVTGELFF.